This entry concerns a single T cell receptor (beta chain). The data were taken from a study of blood T cell repertoires in COVID-19. CDR1 is SGDLS, CDR2 YYNGEE, per germline. CDR3 size: 17 residues. V shed 0 bases and J 6 bases; nucleotides not matched to a gene: 10. Sequencing used immunoSEQ multiplex PCR; TCRdb keeps in-frame clones, though not all of them. The sample includes around 270,000 clones, over 80% seen only once; the top ten take roughly 3%. The sequence derives from a woman in her thirties or forties who had been exposed to COVID-19. The chain carries TRBV9 and TRBJ1-1; 11 bases fit TRBD1. The specimen was PBMCs or T cells enriched from blood (not recorded which). CDR3 amino acids: CASSVAGQGVGMAEAFF. As DNA, the CDR3 is TGTGCCAGCAGCGTAGCGGGACAGGGGGTCGGGATGGCTGAAGCTTTCTTT.